The table lists the clone carrying this T cell receptor beta chain with many counts. Its antigen is not identified. The data were obtained in a study of CD8 T cells in ankylosing spondylitis. Germline CDR1 reads SGHTA; CDR2 reads FQGNSA. V lost 5 bases and J 6 bases, leaving 13 bases between the germline ends. The CDR3 runs to 13 residues. Points from the study as a whole: Among TCR beta sequences, a motif of under ten highly homologous variants appeared characteristic of ankylosing spondylitis blood.

Quantitative barcoded 5'-RACE was used to prepare TCR beta libraries. TCRdb fed the 5' RACE reads into MiXCR, producing one record per CDR3 protein. Of around 490,000 distinct CDR3 sequences in the sample, roughly 5.3% are singletons; the top ten hold roughly 3.5%. This clonotype was obtained from a male donor with ankylosing spondylitis. The V gene is TRBV7-2, the J gene TRBJ2-5; D might be TRBD1 or TRBD2, each matching 5 bases. Sequences were obtained from blood, either unsorted or a sorted T cell fraction (not recorded which). CDR3 DNA: TGTGCCAGCAGCACCTCACGGGACCAGACCCAGTACTTC. As protein: CASSTSRDQTQYF.